These 32 T cell receptor beta chains originate from one sample sequenced in a study of blood T cells in healthy people across ages. Primers used in a second PCR of about 7 to 12 cycles were a sample-barcoded 5' primer and a J-beta primer mix. From the 5' RACE reads, TCRdb called clonotypes with MiXCR, one entry per CDR3 protein. The repertoire includes over 1.5 million distinct CDR3 sequences, around half of them detected once, and approximately 2.1% sits in the top ten. The sequenced sample was blood. The receptors originated from a woman in her thirties or forties in good health.

Comment on this clonotype: This could be a read error, since a much larger clone is one nucleotide away. This chain's CDR3 is CAGSLAGGTLKNIQYF. In nucleotides, the CDR3 is TGTGCCGGCAGCTTAGCGGGGGGCACCCTCAAAAACATTCAGTACTTC. The chain couples TRBV7-2 to TRBJ2-4; 10 positions match TRBD2. CDR1 and CDR2 from the germline V gene are SGHTA and FQGNSA. This CDR3 has 16 residues.

This chain joins TRBV20-1 and TRBJ1-6; maybe TRBD1 (5 bases). V lost 2 bases to trimming and J lost 9 bases, with 23 bases between them. Germline CDR1 is DFQATT and CDR2 is SNEGSKA (reference sequence). CDR3 length: 17 residues. The DNA for the CDR3 is TGCAGTGCTAGACCCCTCCAGGGATCTTTCTATCGTTCACCCCTCCACTTT. Its translation: CSARPLQGSFYRSPLHF.

This clonotype was seen a single time. This chain links TRBV11-2 with TRBJ2-3, with TRBD2 matching 14 bases. Germline V gene sequence: CDR1 SGHAT, CDR2 FQNNGV. The CDR3 has 18 residues. V dropped 4 bases and J dropped 4; count of bases not matched to a gene: 10. The CDR3 bases are TGTGCCAGCAGCTCGGGACTAGCGGGGGAAGCTGTCCCAGATACGCAGTATTTT. Protein sequence: CASSSGLAGEAVPDTQYF. The entire variable domain, with the rest obtained from reference TRBV11-2 and TRBJ2-3, is as follows: EAGVAQSPRYKIIEKRQSVAFWCNPISGHATLYWYQQILGQGPKLLIQFQNNGVVDDSQLPKDRFSAERLKGVDSTLKIQPAKLEDSAVYLCASSSGLAGEAVPDTQYFGPGTRLTVL.

The chain couples TRBV7-9 to TRBJ2-7; D not certain. Germline V CDR1 and CDR2: SEHNR, FQNEAQ (reference sequence). Trimming shortened V by 3 bases and J by 5 bases, and 17 bases separated the two germline ends. The CDR3 loop spans 15 amino acids. Here the CDR3 DNA reads TGTGCCAGCAGCTTCAACCCCTCAATGGGCGACGAGCAGTACTTC. This gives the protein CASSFNPSMGDEQYF.

This clonotype is a singleton in its sample. J is TRBJ2-3 and V is TRBV24-1; tentatively, D is TRBD2 (7 bases). This CDR3 comprises 16 residues. V was clipped by 3 bases and J by 8 bases, with 20 bases between them. Germline loops: CDR1 KGHDR, CDR2 SFDVKD. CDR3 region: CATSDPARGSGGTQYF. The DNA of the CDR3 is TGTGCCACCAGTGATCCCGCTAGGGGGTCGGGAGGTACGCAGTATTTT.

Concerning this clonotype: The junction does not match germline at one end; this may be a read error. V is TRBV12-3 or TRBV12-4 and J is TRBJ2-3; D not certain. The CDR3 length is 12 residues. In DNA form, the CDR3 reads TGCGCCAGCACCCGGAGCACACATACGCAGTATTTT. Its protein product is CASTRSTHTQYF.

The genes are TRBV12-3 or TRBV12-4 and TRBJ2-7; 11 positions match TRBD1. CDR3 size: 15 residues. The J segment lost 7 bases and the V segment lost 6 bases, leaving 11 bases of the junction unmatched. CDR3 in DNA: TGTGCCAGCAGCTTCGGGACAGGGGGTGGGAATGAGCAGTACTTC. Translation: CASSFGTGGGNEQYF.

The J gene is TRBJ2-5, the V gene TRBV5-5; 7 nucleotides agree with TRBD1. The V gene end was trimmed by 0 bases and the J gene end by 7 bases; junction bases not matched to a gene: 6. There are 14 residues in the CDR3. The V gene's germline CDR1 is SGHKS and CDR2 YYEKEE (reference sequence). In nucleotides, the CDR3 is TGTGCCAGCAGCTTGGAGTGGACAGGAGGGACCCAGTACTTC. It codes for CASSLEWTGGTQYF.

This clonotype was observed a handful of times. The chain couples TRBV7-9 to TRBJ2-5; D is possibly TRBD1 or TRBD2 (5 bases each). Germline V gene sequence: CDR1 SEHNR, CDR2 FQNEAQ (reference sequence). This CDR3 is 16 amino acids long. Trimming shortened V by 3 bases and J by 0 bases, and 14 bases separated the two germline ends. The CDR3 spells CASSLGTRDHQETQYF. CDR3 nucleotides: TGTGCCAGCAGCTTGGGGACCCGGGACCACCAAGAGACCCAGTACTTC.

The genes are TRBV18 and TRBJ1-5; no firm D call. CDR3 length: 13 residues. The V gene lost 1 base and the J gene lost 7 bases, with 8 bases spanning the gap. Germline loops: CDR1 KGHSH, CDR2 LQKENI. The CDR3 region is CASSPQENQPQHF. CDR3 bases: TGTGCCAGCTCACCACAGGAGAACCAGCCCCAGCATTTT.

As for this clonotype: A read error may be the cause here, since a much bigger clone is one base away. The chain is built from TRBV3-1 and TRBJ2-4; 7 positions agree with TRBD1. The tail of the sequence fits TRBJ2-7 better, so the J call may be wrong. The CDR3 is 16 residues long. CDR1 is LGHDT, CDR2 YNNKEL, per germline (reference sequence). DNA of the CDR3: TGTGCCAGCAACCAAGAGCGACAGGGTATCGGTGGCGAGCAGTACTTC. Translation gives CASNQERQGIGGEQYF.

The rearrangement uses TRBV3-1 and TRBJ2-1, with 7 bases lining up with TRBD1. V was clipped by 1 base and J by 2 bases; unmatched bases: 8. This CDR3 comprises 17 residues. CDR1 LGHDT and CDR2 YNNKEL come from the germline V gene (reference sequence). The CDR3 is CASSQGSEGATYNEQFF. CDR3 bases: TGTGCCAGCAGCCAAGGTTCTGAGGGGGCTACCTACAATGAGCAGTTCTTC.

This chain links TRBV4-2 with TRBJ2-5; D is tentatively TRBD1 or TRBD2 (7 bases each). The J call may not be correct, given that the DNA end is closer to TRBJ2-7. CDR1 LGHNA and CDR2 YNFKEQ come from the germline V gene. The CDR3 runs to 16 residues. The CDR3, as DNA: TGTGCCAGCTCCTACCCTATCGGCAGGGGGGGATACGAGCAGTACTTC. Translation gives CASSYPIGRGGYEQYF.

The CDR3 loop reads CSARENRVYYEKLFF. The CDR3 nucleotides are TGCAGTGCTAGAGAAAACAGGGTATATTATGAAAAACTGTTTTTT. The chain couples TRBV20-1 to TRBJ1-4; tentatively, D is TRBD1 (6 bases). Germline CDR1 reads DFQATT; CDR2 reads SNEGSKA (reference sequence). V shed 0 bases and J shed 6 bases, with 14 bases lying between them. This CDR3 comprises 15 residues.

The gene calls are TRBV6-6 and TRBJ2-7; 8 nucleotides line up with TRBD2. Germline CDR1 and CDR2: MNHNY and SVGAGI (reference sequence). V trimming: 6 bases; J trimming: 2 bases; junction bases outside the gene matches: 6. The CDR3 has 14 residues. The CDR3 DNA sequence: TGTGCCAGCAGACGCCAGGGACTAGCCTACGAGCAGTACTTC. Translated: CASRRQGLAYEQYF.

This clonotype showed up just a few times. The chain links TRBV10-3 to TRBJ2-1; 8 bases are shared with TRBD1. After removal of 0 bases from V and 2 bases from J, the junction contained 9 bases not matched to a gene. Germline V lookup: CDR1 ENHRY, CDR2 SYGVKD. The CDR3 spans 18 residues. CDR3 amino acids: CAISESPPTGVAYNEQFF. CDR3 nucleotide sequence: TGTGCCATCAGTGAGTCCCCTCCGACAGGGGTGGCCTACAATGAGCAGTTCTTC.

DNA of the CDR3: TGCAGCGTTGAGCATGGGAATGAGCAGTTCTTC. Translating it yields CSVEHGNEQFF. The chain links TRBV29-1 to TRBJ2-1; unclear D gene. Trimming left V 3 bases short and J 7 bases short, with 7 bases between. The germline V gene has CDR1 SQVTM and CDR2 ANQGSEA. The CDR3 sequence is 11 residues long.

This chain uses TRBV5-6 with TRBJ2-3, with 8 bases that match TRBD2. The CDR3 runs to 16 residues. V lost 2 bases to trimming and J lost 3 bases; unmatched junction nucleotides: 8. Per germline, CDR1 SGHDT and CDR2 YYEEEE. The CDR3 DNA reads as TGTGCCAGCAGCTTAGACGGACTAGCACGTACAGATACGCAGTATTTT. It is translated as CASSLDGLARTDTQYF.

V and J are TRBV7-2 and TRBJ2-1; 7 bases match TRBD2. Per the germline V gene, CDR1 is SGHTA and CDR2 is FQGNSA. This CDR3 comprises 12 residues. V gave up 2 bases and J gave up 12 bases; unmatched junction bases: 4. This CDR3 reads CASSLMGGGQFF. DNA of the CDR3: TGTGCCAGCAGCTTAATGGGGGGGGGGCAGTTCTTC. Using reference TRBV7-2 and TRBJ2-1 for the parts outside the CDR3, the full variable domain is GAGVSQSPSNKVTEKGKDVELRCDPISGHTALYWYRQSLGQGLEFLIYFQGNSAPDKSGLPSDRFSAERTGGSVSTLTIQRTQQEDSAVYLCASSLMGGGQFFGPGTRLTVL.

This chain links TRBV3-1 with TRBJ2-4, with D hard to call. Gene TRBJ2-5 matches the end of the DNA better, so the J call may be wrong. CDR1 is LGHDT, CDR2 YNNKEL, per germline (reference sequence). The CDR3 spans 13 residues. The CDR3 here is CASSRRNEETQYF. The CDR3, as DNA: TGTGCCAGCAGCCGGCGGAATGAAGAGACCCAGTACTTC.

This chain joins TRBV12-3 or TRBV12-4 and TRBJ1-2; TRBD1 agrees at 7 bases. The CDR3 runs 11 residues. With 10 bases clipped from V and 7 bases from J, the junction kept 6 bases outside the gene matches. The CDR3 loop is CAIGGFLGYTF. CDR3 coding DNA: TGTGCCATAGGGGGCTTCCTTGGCTACACCTTC.

This clonotype was seen a few times. The gene calls are TRBV5-1 and TRBJ2-1; 13 bases map to TRBD2. Trimming removed 4 bases from V and 5 bases from J; junction bases left unmatched: 3. Germline values: CDR1 SGHRS, CDR2 YFSETQ. The CDR3 runs 15 residues. CDR3 sequence reads: CASSIGTSGDNEQFF. CDR3 in DNA: TGCGCCAGCAGCATCGGGACTAGCGGGGACAATGAGCAGTTCTTC.

The chain links TRBV2 to TRBJ2-1; 9 nucleotides agree with TRBD2. The V gene end was trimmed by 3 bases and the J gene end by 3 bases; junction bases not matched to a gene: 12. The CDR3 has 18 amino acids. The V gene's germline CDR1 is SNHLY and CDR2 FYNNEI. CDR3 region: CASSERVLAGAFYNEQFF. DNA for the CDR3: TGTGCCAGCAGTGAGAGGGTCTTAGCGGGGGCCTTCTACAATGAGCAGTTCTTC.

This clonotype is a singleton in its sample. The chain links TRBV29-1 to TRBJ2-7; D is perhaps TRBD1 or TRBD2 (5 bases each). V lost 2 bases, J lost 9 bases, and 17 bases lay in between. The CDR3 sequence is 13 residues long. The germline CDR1 and CDR2 sequences are SQVTM and ANQGSEA. The CDR3 loop reads CSVETIGGKAQYF. In nucleotides, the CDR3 is TGCAGCGTTGAAACTATTGGGGGTAAAGCGCAGTACTTC.

The rearrangement uses TRBV6-5 and TRBJ2-1, with D perhaps TRBD2 (6 bases). Germline values: CDR1 MNHEY, CDR2 SVGAGI. This CDR3 has 15 amino acids. Trimming removed 2 bases from V and 3 bases from J, with 11 bases in between. The chain's CDR3 is CASSYRRGNYNEQFF. The DNA for the CDR3 is TGTGCCAGCAGTTACCGGCGGGGCAACTACAATGAGCAGTTCTTC.

This clonotype was detected a few times. The chain employs TRBV10-3 and TRBJ2-2; D perhaps matches TRBD1 (5 bases). Germline loops: CDR1 ENHRY, CDR2 SYGVKD. The CDR3 runs to 17 residues. V was cut by 0 bases and J by 0 bases, with 11 bases left in between. The CDR3 is CAISESSTAANTGELFF. Written as DNA, the CDR3 is TGTGCCATCAGTGAGTCATCGACAGCCGCGAACACCGGGGAGCTGTTTTTT.

This clonotype was detected only a few times. The chain has TRBV7-2 and TRBJ2-3; TRBD2 matches 8 bases. Germline V lookup: CDR1 SGHTA, CDR2 FQGNSA. Unmatched junction bases numbered 6, after V lost 6 bases and J lost 1 base. This CDR3 region has 15 residues. The CDR3 sequence is CASSIIGGGTDTQYF. The CDR3 DNA is TGTGCCAGCAGTATAATCGGGGGGGGCACAGATACGCAGTATTTT.

The chain carries TRBV28 and TRBJ2-6, with D possibly being TRBD2 (5 bases). The V gene lost 8 bases and the J gene lost 0 bases, with 14 bases spanning the gap. Germline values: CDR1 MDHEN, CDR2 SYDVKM. This CDR3 is built from 16 residues. CDR3 DNA sequence: TGTGCCAGCGGTCCCCTCCGGGGCTCTGGGGCCAACGTCCTGACTTTC. This gives the protein CASGPLRGSGANVLTF.

This clonotype was found a few times. The V call is TRBV12-3 or TRBV12-4, the J call TRBJ2-5; unclear D gene. The V end was cut by 6 bases, the J end by 7 bases, with 21 bases between. The CDR3 is 15 amino acids. The CDR3 loop reads CASSPWRAGERTQYF. CDR3 nucleotides: TGTGCCAGCAGCCCCTGGAGAGCAGGTGAACGGACCCAGTACTTC.

The gene calls are TRBV4-3 and TRBJ2-7; no clear D gene. The J call may be incorrect, as the DNA end agrees better with TRBJ2-5. CDR1 and CDR2 from the germline V gene are LGHNA and YSLEER. The CDR3 covers 17 residues. CDR3 in amino acids: CASSRMDPFSATETQYF. The CDR3 DNA is TGCGCCAGCAGCCGGATGGATCCATTTTCTGCGACGGAGACCCAGTACTTC.

This clonotype showed up just a few times. The rearrangement uses TRBV4-3 and TRBJ2-1, with 7 positions matching TRBD1. CDR1 LGHNA and CDR2 YSLEER come from the germline V gene. The J segment lost 4 bases and the V segment lost 5 bases, leaving 8 bases of the junction unmatched. CDR3 length: 15 residues. CDR3 DNA: TGCGCCAGCAGCGCCCGGACAGGCGTTTACAATGAGCAGTTCTTC. Translating it yields CASSARTGVYNEQFF.

The chain couples TRBV6-2 or TRBV6-3 to TRBJ1-5, with D unresolved. V was cut by 5 bases and J by 6 bases, with 17 bases left in between. CDR3 length equals 15 residues. From germline, CDR1 is MNHEY and CDR2 SVGEGT. This chain's CDR3 is CASSTRRAGSQPQHF. CDR3 nucleotide sequence: TGTGCCAGCAGTACCCGACGGGCGGGTAGTCAGCCCCAGCATTTT.